These 10 T cell receptor beta chains were all obtained from the same sample, sequenced in a study of beta chain features in type 1 diabetes. Expressed TCRB transcripts were sequenced, since all the RNA that had been isolated was reverse transcribed. Clones were sequenced by immunoSEQ multiplex PCR, and TCRdb holds only the in-frame ones, with some missing. The table lists some 270,000 clones, approximately 8.1% of them singletons, with over 0.8% in the top ten. The source material was central memory CD4+ T cells from blood. Receptors were obtained from a woman younger than 35 in good health.

In this sample, this clone turned up a few times. The chain couples TRBV19 to TRBJ2-2; D not resolved. V was shortened by 1 base and J by 5 bases, with 8 bases between the two germline ends. The CDR3 has 14 residues. Germline values: CDR1 LNHDA, CDR2 SQIVND (reference sequence). The CDR3 DNA is TGTGCCAGTAGTATAGGTACAGCTACCGGGGAGCTGTTTTTT. Translated, it gives CASSIGTATGELFF. Using reference TRBV19 and TRBJ2-2 for the parts outside the CDR3, the full variable domain is DGGITQSPKYLFRKEGQNVTLSCEQNLNHDAMYWYRQDPGQGLRLIYYSQIVNDFQKGDIAEGYSVSREKKESFPLTVTSAQKNPTAFYLCASSIGTATGELFFGEGSRLTVL.

This clone was counted a few times. This chain connects TRBV29-1 to TRBJ1-2, with no clear D. Trimming left V 4 bases short and J 2 bases short, with 8 bases between. Germline V gives CDR1 SQVTM, CDR2 ANQGSEA. This CDR3 comprises 12 residues. CDR3 residues: CSVGEGNYGYTF. The CDR3 DNA reads as TGCAGCGTTGGGGAGGGAAACTATGGCTACACCTTC.

The sample holds a few counts of this clone. This rearrangement joins TRBV5-1 to TRBJ2-3; D gene ambiguous. Germline loops: CDR1 SGHRS, CDR2 YFSETQ. Deletions cut 1 base from V and 5 bases from J, with 5 bases between. The CDR3 is made up of 12 amino acids. CDR3 nucleotide sequence: TGCGCCAGCAGCTTGACCAAAGATACGCAGTATTTT. Encoded protein: CASSLTKDTQYF.

The chain employs TRBV20-1 and TRBJ1-2; D ambiguous. The CDR3 sequence is 11 residues long. Germline CDR1 and CDR2: DFQATT and SNEGSKA (reference sequence). The V and J ends lost 7 bases and 4 bases respectively, with 10 bases between them. The CDR3 region is CSGLDGYGYTF. CDR3 DNA sequence: TGCAGTGGACTCGATGGCTATGGCTACACCTTC.

The V gene is TRBV11-2, the J gene TRBJ2-3, with 10 bases fitting TRBD1. This CDR3 comprises 17 residues. Per germline, CDR1 SGHAT and CDR2 FQNNGV. V was clipped by 5 bases and J by 2 bases; unmatched bases: 10. This CDR3 reads CASSPPQGQGHTDTQYF. As DNA, the CDR3 is TGTGCCAGCAGCCCTCCCCAGGGACAGGGGCACACAGATACGCAGTATTTT.

The chain combines TRBV6-1 with TRBJ2-7; TRBD2 might be the D (6 bases). Germline V gives CDR1 MNHNS, CDR2 SASEGT. The V and J ends lost 4 bases and 7 bases respectively, with 17 bases between them. CDR3 length equals 14 residues. In DNA, the CDR3 is TGTGCCAGCAGTGCCGGCCTGGGGGGTAATGAGCAGTACGTC. This translates into CASSAGLGGNEQYV.

This clone was recorded a few times. The chain couples TRBV9 to TRBJ2-1; D possibly matches TRBD1 or TRBD2 (5 bases each). Trimming removed 6 bases from V and 7 bases from J, with 17 bases in between. This CDR3 is 14 amino acids long. Germline values: CDR1 SGDLS, CDR2 YYNGEE. The CDR3 DNA reads TGTGCCAGCAACGTCTGGGGGACGTTGAATGAGCAGTTCTTC. It specifies CASNVWGTLNEQFF.

This clone was found many times. This chain connects TRBV28 to TRBJ2-4; the match to TRBD1 covers 8 bases. The length of the CDR3 is 15 residues. The V gene end was trimmed by 6 bases and the J gene end by 2 bases; junction bases not matched to a gene: 6. Germline-derived CDR1 and CDR2 are MDHEN and SYDVKM. The CDR3, as DNA: TGTGCCAGCAGCTCAAGGACAGGGCCCAAAAACATTCAGTACTTC. It encodes CASSSRTGPKNIQYF.

This clone was observed at least ten times. This rearrangement joins TRBV18 to TRBJ2-4, with TRBD2 identical over 7 bases. The trim removed 2 bases at V and 1 base at J, leaving 5 bases unmatched. The CDR3 runs 16 residues. Germline CDR1 KGHSH, CDR2 LQKENI. CDR3 in amino acids: CASSPAGERAKNIQYF. CDR3 DNA sequence: TGTGCCAGCTCACCAGCGGGGGAGCGGGCCAAAAACATTCAGTACTTC.

This clone occurred a few times. The gene calls are TRBV28 and TRBJ2-5, with TRBD1 matching over 9 bases. V lost 3 bases to trimming and J lost 2 bases; unmatched junction nucleotides: 4. The CDR3 is 15 residues long. CDR1 and CDR2 (germline): MDHEN, SYDVKM. The CDR3 sequence: CASSLGGQGQETQYF. As DNA, the CDR3 is TGTGCCAGCAGTTTGGGGGGACAGGGACAAGAGACCCAGTACTTC.